This passage covers 18 T cell receptor beta chains from one sample sequenced in a study of identical twins (TCRdb year 2016). The library was obtained by 5' RACE. Sequenced using an Illumina HiSeq 2000. Through fastp at Q25 and MiXCR, TCRdb rebuilt clones from the public reads, retaining in-frame beta chains. Rows with a matching CDR3 protein are joined into one entry that keeps the most common DNA and genes. The sample has about 660,000 distinct CDR3 sequences on record, 8.6% of them singletons. Clones ranked in the top ten supply around 0.95% of the sample. These records were also assigned to another study, of yellow fever vaccine responses in identical twins.

The specimen sequenced was PBMCs. Receptors originate from a woman between 18 and 29 years old in good health.

A few counts support this clonotype. V and J are TRBV28 and TRBJ1-1; 10 positions match TRBD1. V gave up 5 bases and J gave up 5 bases; unmatched junction bases: 14. This CDR3 region has 17 residues. CDR1 is MDHEN and CDR2 is SYDVKM in the germline V gene. CDR3 protein: CASSPIPMTGGRTEAFF. CDR3 bases: TGTGCCAGCAGTCCAATACCCATGACAGGGGGCAGGACTGAAGCTTTCTTT.

This clonotype appeared a few times. This sequence joins TRBV20-1 and TRBJ1-2; possible D gene TRBD1, 6 bases. Trimming removed 0 bases from V and 0 bases from J, with 11 bases in between. This CDR3 spans 15 amino acids. Germline V gene sequence: CDR1 DFQATT, CDR2 SNEGSKA (reference sequence). CDR3: CSARDLRGPNYGYTF. CDR3 bases: TGCAGTGCTAGAGATCTCAGGGGCCCTAACTATGGCTACACCTTC.

This clonotype was observed at least ten times. The chain recombines TRBV9 with TRBJ2-7; 10 bases align to TRBD1. J was trimmed by 8 bases and V by 0 bases; bases with no gene match: 5. Germline V lookup: CDR1 SGDLS, CDR2 YYNGEE. The CDR3 contains 14 residues. The CDR3 here is CASSVAGQGGQQYF. CDR3 nucleotides: TGTGCCAGCAGCGTAGCCGGACAGGGGGGTCAGCAGTACTTC.

The V and J genes are TRBV11-2 and TRBJ2-3; D not resolved. The CDR3 length is 15 residues. The V gene lost 0 bases and the J gene lost 1 base, with 8 bases spanning the gap. The germline V gene encodes CDR1 SGHAT and CDR2 FQNNGV. CDR3 protein: CASSLDRARTDTQYF. The CDR3 bases are TGTGCCAGCAGCTTAGATCGAGCTCGCACAGATACGCAGTATTTT. Looking up the rest from reference TRBV11-2 and TRBJ2-3 gives the full variable domain: EAGVAQSPRYKIIEKRQSVAFWCNPISGHATLYWYQQILGQGPKLLIQFQNNGVVDDSQLPKDRFSAERLKGVDSTLKIQPAKLEDSAVYLCASSLDRARTDTQYFGPGTRLTVL.

V is TRBV24-1 and J is TRBJ2-1; 10 positions match TRBD2. Germline CDR1 KGHDR, CDR2 SFDVKD. The J segment lost 3 bases and the V segment lost 1 base, leaving 2 bases of the junction unmatched. This CDR3 contains 16 residues. CDR3 sequence: CATSDLGTSVYNEQFF. CDR3 bases: TGTGCCACCAGTGATTTAGGGACTAGCGTCTACAATGAGCAGTTCTTC.

This clonotype has just a few counts. V gene TRBV7-2 combines with J gene TRBJ2-7; possibly TRBD2 for D (5 bases). The CDR3 runs to 14 residues. CDR1 SGHTA and CDR2 FQGNSA come from the germline V gene. V was cut by 0 bases and J by 4 bases, with 10 bases left in between. CDR3 DNA sequence: TGTGCCAGCAGCTTAGCGGTTCGGGGATACGAGCAGTACTTC. Amino acid sequence: CASSLAVRGYEQYF.

This clonotype was seen more than once but under ten times. The chain carries TRBV4-1 and TRBJ2-2, with D maybe TRBD2 (7 bases). The CDR3 has 16 residues. Trimming stripped 3 bases from V and 0 bases from J, with 11 bases between. The germline V gene encodes CDR1 MGHRA and CDR2 YSYEKL. The CDR3, as DNA: TGCGCCAGCAGCCATCGCGGGGGCCCGAACACCGGGGAGCTGTTTTTT. Translated, it gives CASSHRGGPNTGELFF.

The chain employs TRBV2 and TRBJ1-2, with 9 bases lining up with TRBD1. The CDR3 has 13 amino acids. Trimming at V came to 6 bases and at J to 3 bases, leaving 2 bases not matched to a gene. Germline V gene data show CDR1 as SNHLY and CDR2 as FYNNEI. Here the CDR3 reads CASRRTGDYGYTF. CDR3 DNA: TGTGCCAGCAGGAGGACAGGGGACTATGGCTACACCTTC.

There are many counts of this clonotype. The rearrangement uses TRBV27 and TRBJ1-1; 8 nucleotides match TRBD1. Germline V gene lookup returns CDR1 MNHEY and CDR2 SMNVEV (reference sequence). The CDR3 is 14 amino acids. The trim removed 5 bases at V and 4 bases at J, leaving 6 bases unmatched. The DNA of the CDR3 is TGTGCCAGCAGTACAAGGACAGGGAGCACTGAAGCTTTCTTT. Translated: CASSTRTGSTEAFF.

This clonotype was seen only a few times. This chain joins TRBV12-3 or TRBV12-4 and TRBJ2-1; 12 bases fit TRBD2. The CDR3 consists of 15 residues. J gave up 10 bases and V 5 bases, and 9 bases lay outside the gene matches. CDR3 DNA: TGTGCCAGCAGTAGGACTAGCGGGGCGGCAGACGAGCAGTTCTTC. The encoded protein is CASSRTSGAADEQFF.

This clonotype has just a few counts. The chain combines TRBV6-5 with TRBJ2-3; 7 nucleotides align to TRBD2. The CDR3 totals 16 residues. Trimming removed 2 bases from V and 1 base from J; junction bases left unmatched: 6. Germline CDR1 MNHEY, CDR2 SVGAGI. For the CDR3, the DNA is TGTGCCAGCAGTTACGGAGGACTAGGGCGCACAGATACGCAGTATTTT. It yields the protein CASSYGGLGRTDTQYF.

This clonotype was seen ten or more times. The chain couples TRBV7-9 to TRBJ2-3, with 11 bases matching TRBD1. V lost 3 bases, J lost 4 bases, and 6 bases stayed unmatched. Germline CDR1 and CDR2: SEHNR and FQNEAQ (reference sequence). This CDR3 has 16 amino acids. The CDR3 reads CASSFPGQGVPDTQYF. In nucleotides, the CDR3 is TGTGCCAGCAGCTTCCCGGGACAGGGGGTCCCAGATACGCAGTATTTT.

The genes are TRBV5-4 and TRBJ2-7; TRBD1 agrees at 7 bases. The V segment lost 4 bases and the J segment 3 bases; nucleotides outside the gene matches: 7. Germline V gene data show CDR1 as SGHNT and CDR2 as YYREEE (reference sequence). This CDR3 region has 14 residues. CDR3 in amino acids: CASSRAGTDYEQYF. CDR3 coding DNA: TGTGCCAGCAGCAGAGCCGGGACAGACTACGAGCAGTACTTC.

The sample holds a few counts of this clonotype. The chain recombines TRBV29-1 with TRBJ2-7; TRBD1 might be the D (8 bases). V was trimmed by 5 bases and J by 6 bases, leaving 20 bases between them. Germline V lookup: CDR1 SQVTM, CDR2 ANQGSEA. The CDR3 extends over 14 amino acids. The CDR3 region has the DNA TGCAGCGTTCAAACACAGGGGGGGCCCAGCGAGCAGTACTTC. Its protein is CSVQTQGGPSEQYF.

The chain is built from TRBV2 and TRBJ2-1; D gene ambiguous. V gave up 2 bases and J gave up 4 bases, with 12 bases separating them. The CDR3 loop spans 15 amino acids. Germline V gene sequence: CDR1 SNHLY, CDR2 FYNNEI. This CDR3 reads CASSESGQKYNEQFF. The CDR3 bases are TGTGCCAGCAGTGAATCTGGGCAGAAATACAATGAGCAGTTCTTC.

The rearrangement uses TRBV28 and TRBJ2-7; 13 positions agree with TRBD2. Germline V CDR1 and CDR2: MDHEN, SYDVKM. This CDR3 contains 17 residues. Trimming at V came to 5 bases and at J to 4 bases, leaving 11 bases not matched to a gene. The CDR3 is CASSPGATSGRKYEQYF. The CDR3, as DNA: TGTGCCAGCAGTCCCGGTGCGACTAGCGGGAGGAAATACGAGCAGTACTTC.

The sample holds a few counts of this clonotype. The rearrangement joins TRBV20-1 to TRBJ1-2; maybe TRBD1 (5 bases). The V gene's germline CDR1 is DFQATT and CDR2 SNEGSKA (reference sequence). V was pared by 3 bases and J by 3 bases, with 14 bases between. This CDR3 spans 14 amino acids. The CDR3 is CSAREEGIDYGYTF. The CDR3 bases are TGCAGTGCTAGGGAGGAGGGGATTGACTATGGCTACACCTTC.

This clonotype was found a few times. The CDR3: CASSLKGLAGGRGTDTQYF. The CDR3 DNA is TGTGCCAGCAGCTTAAAGGGACTAGCGGGGGGGCGAGGGACAGATACGCAGTATTTT. The rearrangement uses TRBV7-3 and TRBJ2-3; 16 bases map to TRBD2. From germline, CDR1 is SGHTA and CDR2 FQGTGA. The CDR3 is made up of 19 amino acids. V was clipped by 1 base and J by 3 bases; unmatched bases: 7. Complete variable domain (other parts from reference TRBV7-3 and TRBJ2-3): GAGVSQTPSNKVTEKGKYVELRCDPISGHTALYWYRQSLGQGPEFLIYFQGTGAADDSGLPNDRFFAVRPEGSVSTLKIQRTERGDSAVYLCASSLKGLAGGRGTDTQYFGPGTRLTVL.